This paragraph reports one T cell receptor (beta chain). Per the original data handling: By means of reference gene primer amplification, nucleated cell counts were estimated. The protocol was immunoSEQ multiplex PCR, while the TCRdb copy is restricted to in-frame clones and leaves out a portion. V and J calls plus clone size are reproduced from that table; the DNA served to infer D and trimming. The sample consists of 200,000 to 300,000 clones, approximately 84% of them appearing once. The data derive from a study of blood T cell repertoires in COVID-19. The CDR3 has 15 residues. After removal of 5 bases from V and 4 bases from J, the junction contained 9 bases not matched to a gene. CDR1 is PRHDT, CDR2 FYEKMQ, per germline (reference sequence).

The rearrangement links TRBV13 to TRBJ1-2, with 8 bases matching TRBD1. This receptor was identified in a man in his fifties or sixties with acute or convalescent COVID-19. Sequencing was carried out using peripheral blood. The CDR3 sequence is CASSPYTGGSYGYTF. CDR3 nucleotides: TGTGCCAGCAGCCCCTACACAGGGGGAAGCTATGGCTACACCTTC.